Relative to its sample, the clone carrying this T cell receptor beta chain is medium-sized. The target antigen is unknown. TCRdb keeps only in-frame clones here, not all; method: immunoSEQ multiplex PCR. This repertoire shows 20,000 to 25,000 clones, 84% found once; its top ten account for 11% to 15%. Between the trimmed V and J ends, which lost 5 bases and 7 bases, there was a span of 15 bases. In germline, CDR1 is SGHTA, CDR2 FQGTGA. This CDR3 spans 13 amino acids. This sample was taken from a study of OX40 agonist ivuxolimab in advanced cancers. Study-wide background: Patients with prior anti-PD-1, anti-PD-L1 or anti-CTLA-4 therapy were eligible; approximately 40% had some. Study-wide findings and caveats: Partial responders receiving 0.1-3.0 mg/kg showed among the lowest clonal expansion.

The origin of this receptor is an adult with an advanced solid tumor such as melanoma, head and neck, liver or kidney cancer. J is TRBJ2-7 and V is TRBV7-3; possibly TRBD1 or TRBD2 for D (6 bases each). The sample in question was CD4+ or CD8+ T cells sorted from blood, obtained in a trial of the OX40 agonist ivuxolimab. CDR3 sequence reads: CASSPSGAGEQYF. In DNA form, the CDR3 reads TGTGCCAGCAGCCCGTCGGGGGCGGGGGAGCAGTACTTC. Variable domain in full (rest from reference TRBV7-3 and TRBJ2-7): GAGVSQTPSNKVTEKGKYVELRCDPISGHTALYWYRQSLGQGPEFLIYFQGTGAADDSGLPNDRFFAVRPEGSVSTLKIQRTERGDSAVYLCASSPSGAGEQYFGPGTRLTVT.